Following are 13 T cell receptor beta chains from one sample sequenced in a study of cytomegalovirus exposure and HLA in healthy donors. Amplification used 60 Vbeta primers and 13 Jbeta primers. Clones were read by immunoSEQ multiplex PCR, and TCRdb kept only the in-frame ones, dropping some. This sample has 100,000 to 150,000 clones; about 80% occur once, and the top ten carry around 3.7%. The material sequenced was PBMCs. These receptors all stem from a man younger than 45 in good health and CMV-seronegative.

J is TRBJ2-7 and V is TRBV5-1; 9 bases align to TRBD1. Germline V CDR1 and CDR2: SGHRS, YFSETQ. This CDR3 contains 15 residues. J was trimmed by 5 bases and V by 3 bases; bases with no gene match: 9. DNA of the CDR3: TGCGCCAGCAGCTCTCAGGGGACAGGGACGGACGAGCAGTACTTC. As protein: CASSSQGTGTDEQYF.

The V and J genes are TRBV5-4 and TRBJ1-4; 9 bases are a match to TRBD1. The ends lost 4 bases at V and 8 bases at J; junction bases unmatched: 12. This CDR3 comprises 16 residues. Germline V gene sequence: CDR1 SGHNT, CDR2 YYREEE (reference sequence). The CDR3 reads CASSQNPGQGYEKLFF. CDR3 coding DNA: TGTGCCAGCAGCCAAAACCCGGGACAGGGATACGAAAAACTGTTTTTT. Variable domain in full (rest from reference TRBV5-4 and TRBJ1-4): ETGVTQSPTHLIKTRGQQVTLRCSSQSGHNTVSWYQQALGQGPQFIFQYYREEENGRGNFPPRFSGLQFPNYSSELNVNALELDDSALYLCASSQNPGQGYEKLFFGSGTQLSVL.

This clone was picked up a small number of times. The chain recombines TRBV6-1 with TRBJ2-4, with a tentative D call TRBD2 (5 bases). Germline V gene lookup returns CDR1 MNHNS and CDR2 SASEGT. The germline V and J ends were trimmed by 2 bases and 7 bases, with 6 bases remaining between them. The CDR3 is made up of 12 amino acids. CDR3 in DNA: TGTGCCAGCAGTGAACCGGGGAACATTCAGTACTTC. This codes for CASSEPGNIQYF.

This chain uses TRBV4-3 with TRBJ2-5; 8 nucleotides align to TRBD2. The J segment lost 5 bases and the V segment lost 4 bases, leaving 12 bases of the junction unmatched. Germline V gene lookup returns CDR1 LGHNA and CDR2 YSLEER. The CDR3 has 16 amino acids. The CDR3 nucleotides are TGCGCCAGCAGCCTCTTTCTCGGGGGGGCGAAGGAGACCCAGTACTTC. It yields the protein CASSLFLGGAKETQYF.

The rearrangement joins TRBV18 to TRBJ1-5, with D perhaps matching TRBD1 (6 bases). Germline V gene lookup returns CDR1 KGHSH and CDR2 LQKENI. V lost 4 bases to trimming and J lost 0 bases, with 16 bases between them. This CDR3 is 17 amino acids long. CDR3 protein: CASSLLSGDYSNQPQHF. In DNA, the CDR3 is TGTGCCAGCTCACTCCTCTCAGGGGATTATAGCAATCAGCCCCAGCATTTT.

The rearrangement links TRBV27 to TRBJ1-5, with D tentatively TRBD1 (5 bases). Trimming removed 2 bases at V and 0 bases at J, with 11 bases between. The CDR3 loop spans 16 amino acids. Germline assignment: CDR1 MNHEY and CDR2 SMNVEV (reference sequence). The CDR3 nucleotides are TGTGCCAGCAGTTTAGACAGACCCAATAGCAATCAGCCCCAGCATTTT. Translation: CASSLDRPNSNQPQHF.

This rearrangement joins TRBV28 to TRBJ1-1, with D perhaps TRBD1 (6 bases). The V end was cut by 7 bases, the J end by 0 bases, with 12 bases between. The germline CDR1 and CDR2 sequences are MDHEN and SYDVKM. The CDR3 is made up of 14 amino acids. CDR3 residues: CASMTGFVNTEAFF. Here the CDR3 DNA reads TGTGCCAGCATGACAGGCTTTGTGAACACTGAAGCTTTCTTT.

The rearrangement links TRBV2 to TRBJ1-1, with D possibly matching TRBD1 (6 bases). Trimming shortened V by 8 bases and J by 0 bases, and 16 bases separated the two germline ends. The germline V gene has CDR1 SNHLY and CDR2 FYNNEI. The CDR3 loop spans 15 amino acids. CDR3 DNA: TGTGCCAGCTTGGAGGGGGGGGTAGTGAACACTGAAGCTTTCTTT. Residues: CASLEGGVVNTEAFF.

Written as DNA, the CDR3 is TGTGCCAGCAGCTCCCCTCCGGGACAGGGACCCTCGGATTCACCCCTCCACTTT. Translated: CASSSPPGQGPSDSPLHF. This rearrangement joins TRBV9 to TRBJ1-6; 9 bases map to TRBD1. J gave up 8 bases and V 4 bases, and 16 bases lay outside the gene matches. Germline V gene sequence: CDR1 SGDLS, CDR2 YYNGEE. The CDR3 is 18 residues long.

This clone is a singleton in its sample. The CDR3 is CAWRGGLQETQYF. The CDR3 DNA reads as TGTGCCTGGAGGGGAGGACTTCAAGAGACCCAGTACTTC. This chain connects TRBV30 to TRBJ2-5; D is perhaps TRBD2 (6 bases). This CDR3 is built from 13 residues. V shed 3 bases and J shed 2 bases, with 10 bases lying between them. Germline values: CDR1 GTSNPN, CDR2 SVGIG (reference sequence). Combining the CDR3 with reference TRBV30 and TRBJ2-5 gives the whole variable domain SQTIHQWPATLVQPVGSPLSLECTVEGTSNPNLYWYRQAAGRGLQLLFYSVGIGQISSEVPQNLSASRPQDRQFILSSKKLLLSDSGFYLCAWRGGLQETQYFGPGTRLLVL.

CDR3 region: CAWSGGMFGTIYF. The CDR3 DNA follows: TGTGCCTGGAGTGGGGGCATGTTCGGCACCATATATTTT. V gene TRBV30 combines with J gene TRBJ1-3; a possible D gene is TRBD1 (5 bases). This CDR3 spans 13 amino acids. The V end was cut by 1 base, the J end by 9 bases, with 13 bases between. Germline V gene lookup returns CDR1 GTSNPN and CDR2 SVGIG (reference sequence).

The chain joins TRBV30 to TRBJ2-2; 10 nucleotides match TRBD2. Per germline, CDR1 GTSNPN and CDR2 SVGIG (reference sequence). CDR3 length: 15 amino acids. Unmatched junction bases numbered 5, after V lost 5 bases and J lost 2 bases. Here the CDR3 reads CAWASGGHNTGELFF. CDR3 sequence (DNA): TGTGCCTGGGCTAGCGGGGGACATAACACCGGGGAGCTGTTTTTT.

Notes on this clone: One junction end does not reproduce the germline sequence, and a read error may be involved. The chain recombines TRBV5-8 with TRBJ2-2, with D possibly TRBD2 on 5 matching bases. The CDR3 consists of 12 residues. Germline CDR1 and CDR2: SGHTS and YDEGEE. The CDR3 region is CASSTSAGEPFF. CDR3 nucleotides: TGTGCCAGCAGCACAAGTGCCGGGGAGCCGTTTTTT.